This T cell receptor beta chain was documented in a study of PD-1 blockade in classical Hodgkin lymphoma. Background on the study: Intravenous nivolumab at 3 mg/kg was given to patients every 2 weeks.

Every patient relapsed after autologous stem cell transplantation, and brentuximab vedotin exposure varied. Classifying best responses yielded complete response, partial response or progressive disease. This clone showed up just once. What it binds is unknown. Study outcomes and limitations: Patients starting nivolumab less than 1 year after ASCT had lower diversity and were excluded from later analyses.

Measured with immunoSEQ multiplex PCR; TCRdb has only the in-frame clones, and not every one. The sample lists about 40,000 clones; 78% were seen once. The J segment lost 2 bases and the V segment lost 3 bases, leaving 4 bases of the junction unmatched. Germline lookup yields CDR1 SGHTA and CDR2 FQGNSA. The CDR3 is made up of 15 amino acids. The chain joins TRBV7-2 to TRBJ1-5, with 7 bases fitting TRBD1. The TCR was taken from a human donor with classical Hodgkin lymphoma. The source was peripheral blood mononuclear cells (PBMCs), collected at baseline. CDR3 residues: CASSLDTGGNQPQHF. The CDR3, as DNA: TGTGCCAGCAGCTTGGATACAGGGGGCAATCAGCCCCAGCATTTT.